This note documents a single T cell receptor beta chain sequence. This clonotype was detected only a few times. Its antigen target is currently unknown. Base qualities are not at hand, and no much larger clone is one base apart. The data derive from a study of T-cell memory formation after mild COVID-19 (dated by TCRdb to the early 2020s). Turning to the overall study: TCR sequence clusters from the two donors were found to be largely donor specific. In two donors, T-cell clones that expanded and contracted after mild COVID-19 were tracked by sequencing TCRalpha and TCRbeta repertoires over time. Two young, previously healthy adult volunteers made up the cohort, one male and one female.

Sequencing used an Illumina NovaSeq 6000. cDNA libraries for TCRalpha and TCRbeta were prepared by 5'RACE using constant-segment primers, with sample barcodes and unique molecular identifiers added. RNA was extracted from every sample with Trizol reagent. The libraries were amplified in two PCR steps, and the second step added a second sample barcode and Illumina TruSeq adapters. Sequencing of libraries was performed on an Illumina NovaSeq with 2 x 150 bp paired-end reads. The original pipeline was this. The reads were demultiplexed and collapsed into UMI-guided consensus sequences using migec v1.2.7. With mixcr v2.1.11, UMI consensuses were aligned to TRA and TRB V and J templates and assembled into clonotypes. Clonotypes were classified as expanded or contracted when called significant by both edgeR and NoisET, with noise models trained on biological replicates. For edgeR calls, the thresholds were a false discovery rate-adjusted p below 0.01 and a log2 fold-change of 1. As an exploratory analysis of dynamics, max-normalized trajectories of the 1000 most abundant clonotypes were examined with PCA combined with hierarchical clustering. Each responding clone was given a CD4 or CD8 phenotype based on the CD4+ and CD8+ repertoires, which had been sequenced separately. TCRdb's own reprocessing of the public reads used fastp at Q25 and MiXCR and kept productive beta chains. Every CDR3 protein is listed once, alongside the most common genes and DNA of its rows. The V and J calls here are based on TCRdb, not the publication. A total of tens of thousands of distinct CDR3 sequences appear in this sample, roughly 12% of them only once. The ten largest clones represent less than 45% of the sample.

Broad study findings and their caveats: The detection of some responding clones in pre-infection memory suggests that pre-existing cross-reactive memory T cells joined the SARS-CoV-2 response. Only a couple of mild cases were covered by the study, and larger cohorts that include severe cases with pre-infection samples were considered necessary. Contracting CD4+ clones turned up mainly in the CM and EM memory subsets, whereas EMRA was where CD8+ clones were enriched. SARS-CoV-2 specificity of the second-wave clones peaking on day 37 was not confirmed. Clones that contracted from day 15 to 85 showed balanced CD4/CD8 phenotypes, whereas a second wave of clones that expanded from day 15 to 37 leaned towards CD4+.

The CDR3 runs 15 amino acids, cysteine and valine included. Only CDR3 DNA remains: 45 bases, in frame from the first base. Trimming accounts for 5 bases at V and 4 bases at J, while the number of junction bases matched to no gene is 7. The germline V gene (reference sequence) gives CDR1 as MNHEY and CDR2 as SMNVEV. PBMCs were isolated by Ficoll-Paque density gradient centrifugation. The chain uses TRBV27 and TRBJ2-7, and TRBD1 aligns with 11 junction nucleotides. Sequencing was done on a sample of PBMCs or a T cell subset sorted from them (not recorded which). This sequence originates from a man between 18 and 29 years old who had mild COVID-19 (a few samples of this study predate the infection). The sample titles of this study are shuffled in the database, so cell type and time point are left out; the donor was told from shared clones. The CDR3 protein sequence reads: CASSPLGTGGYEQYV. The bases read TGTGCCAGCAGTCCACTGGGGACAGGGGGATACGAGCAGTACGTC.